Reported below is one TCR beta chain. The conserved closing phenylalanine or tryptophan is absent in this CDR3, likely reflecting a read error. The data belong to a study of T-cell reconstitution after alpha-beta-depleted transplantation in children. Germline V gives CDR1 PRHDT, CDR2 FYEKMQ (reference sequence). The CDR3 is 19 amino acids. The V end lost 7 bases, the J end lost 5 bases, and 32 bases lay between the germline ends. During its preparation, the TCRbeta library received unique molecular identifiers. TCRdb independently ran MiXCR on the PCR reads; one entry per CDR3 protein. The data contain about 410,000 distinct CDR3 sequences, about a fifth of them seen just once; the ten biggest clones take up 3.5% to 4%.

The sequence was obtained from a human donor who donated a stem cell graft to a child with acute myeloid leukemia. The starting material was PBMCs from the stem cell graft donor, obtained from the stem cell graft. V is TRBV13 and J is TRBJ2-5, with D possibly matching TRBD1 (6 bases). CDR3 sequence: CASTLEGQGLIIYRETQYL. CDR3 DNA: TGTGCCAGCACCCTAGAGGGTCAGGGGCTTATCATATACAGGGAGACCCAGTACCTC.